This TCR beta chain was captured by sequencing in a study of cytomegalovirus exposure and HLA in healthy donors. Study results and caveats: The study found most TCR sequences rare, yet found some public TCRs in many donors. Reports credit the classifier with highly specific, highly sensitive diagnosis of cytomegalovirus status. The study flagged about 160 TCR beta chains as cytomegalovirus-associated.

A note on this clone: Its antigen is not known.

In germline, CDR1 is SGHRS, CDR2 YFSETQ. There are 11 residues in the CDR3. Trimming left V 4 bases short and J 7 bases short, with 6 bases between. TCRdb's table, derived via immunoSEQ multiplex PCR, lists solely in-frame clones and lacks some. There are 200,000 or so clones in the sample; around 90% occur only once, and approximately 2% lies in the top ten. Sequencing was performed on PBMCs. This TCR came from a woman aged 18-29 years in good health and CMV-seropositive. The chain couples TRBV5-1 to TRBJ2-1; no firm D call. The DNA for the CDR3 is TGCGCCAGCAGCCCTGCGAATGAGCAGTTCTTC. It translates to CASSPANEQFF.